This is a list of T cell receptor beta chains from one sample in a study of shared clonotypes between healthy human individuals. The method was immunoSEQ multiplex PCR; TCRdb's version includes in-frame clones alone and lacks a portion of them. Here the sample spans over 2 million clones, 92% being singletons. Sequenced sample: naive CD4+ T cells from PBMCs. These receptors all stem from a man younger than 35 in good health. Some clones in this sample may be carry-over from other donors' samples. Each CDR3 is given with its conserved first and last residue. D genes are given only for firm matches. The size of a clone is reported for some rows only, either as once, few or many, or as a class for expanded clones.

J: TRBJ2-1
V: TRBV10-3
D: .
size: once
CDR3: CAISSRSGGHYNEQFF
DNA: TGTGCCATCTCATCCAGGTCGGGCGGGCATTACAATGAGCAGTTCTTC

J: TRBJ1-1
V: TRBV6-5
D: .
size: .
CDR3: CASSQGFWTEAFF
DNA: TGTGCCAGCAGTCAGGGATTCTGGACTGAAGCTTTCTTT

J: TRBJ2-1
V: TRBV2
D: TRBD2
size: once
CDR3: CASTKGGLAGVNEQFF
DNA: TGTGCCAGCACCAAAGGTGGGCTAGCGGGAGTCAATGAGCAGTTCTTC

J: TRBJ2-7
V: TRBV19
D: TRBD1
size: .
CDR3: CASTLRTGVFDEQYF
DNA: TGTGCCAGTACCTTACGCACAGGGGTTTTCGACGAGCAGTACTTC

J: TRBJ1-5
V: TRBV6-5
D: .
size: .
CDR3: CASRIQVYSNQPQHF
DNA: TGTGCCAGCAGAATACAGGTATATAGCAATCAGCCCCAGCATTTT

J: TRBJ1-5
V: TRBV2
D: .
size: .
CDR3: CASRGLRSNQPQHF
DNA: TGTGCCAGCAGGGGCCTCCGGAGCAATCAGCCCCAGCATTTT

J: TRBJ2-7
V: TRBV28
D: .
size: .
CDR3: CASSQGPYEQYF
DNA: TGTGCCAGCAGCCAGGGTCCCTACGAGCAGTACTTC

J: TRBJ2-2
V: TRBV7-3
D: TRBD1
size: .
CDR3: CASSTGTAGELFF
DNA: TGTGCCAGCAGCACCGGGACAGCCGGGGAGCTGTTTTTT

J: TRBJ2-1
V: TRBV4-1
D: .
size: .
CDR3: CASSQDVGLIYNEQFF
DNA: TGCGCCAGCAGCCAAGATGTCGGACTTATCTACAATGAGCAGTTCTTC

J: TRBJ2-5
V: TRBV19
D: .
size: .
CDR3: CASSIYFQETQYF
DNA: TGTGCCAGTAGTATTTATTTCCAAGAGACCCAGTACTTC

J: TRBJ1-4
V: TRBV19
D: .
size: .
CDR3: CASSPPNEKLFF
DNA: TGTGCCAGTAGCCCTCCTAATGAAAAACTGTTTTTT

J: TRBJ1-1
V: TRBV11-2
D: TRBD1
size: .
CDR3: CASSGTPRGLTEAFF
DNA: TGTGCCAGCAGCGGTACCCCCAGGGGGCTGACTGAAGCTTTCTTT

J: TRBJ1-5
V: TRBV28
D: .
size: .
CDR3: CASSLLAGISNQPQHF
DNA: TGTGCCAGCAGTTTGCTGGCAGGGATTAGCAATCAGCCCCAGCATTTT

J: TRBJ2-2
V: TRBV7-3
D: .
size: .
CDR3: CASSPHTGMNTGELFF
DNA: TGTGCCAGCAGTCCCCACACGGGCATGAACACCGGGGAGCTGTTTTTT

J: TRBJ2-1
V: TRBV7-3
D: TRBD2
size: .
CDR3: CASSLGSSGSEQFF
DNA: TGTGCCAGCAGCTTAGGGTCTAGCGGGAGCGAGCAGTTCTTC

J: TRBJ1-5
V: TRBV29-1
D: TRBD1
size: few
CDR3: CSVAKDRVQPQHF
DNA: TGCAGCGTTGCTAAGGACAGGGTTCAGCCCCAGCATTTT

J: TRBJ2-7
V: TRBV5-1
D: TRBD1
size: .
CDR3: CASSLGTGDLTYEQYF
DNA: TGCGCCAGCAGCTTGGGGACAGGGGACTTAACCTACGAGCAGTACTTC

J: TRBJ2-1
V: TRBV7-8
D: .
size: .
CDR3: CASSLGAFYEQFF
DNA: TGTGCCAGCAGCTTAGGGGCCTTTTATGAGCAGTTCTTC

J: TRBJ2-1
V: TRBV9
D: .
size: few
CDR3: CASSVAMANEQFF
DNA: TGTGCCAGCAGCGTAGCTATGGCCAATGAGCAGTTCTTC

J: TRBJ2-1
V: TRBV5-1
D: .
size: .
CDR3: CASSLGPAGSNEQFF
DNA: TGCGCCAGCAGCTTGGGTCCGGCAGGGTCCAATGAGCAGTTCTTC

J: TRBJ2-7
V: TRBV6-5
D: TRBD1
size: .
CDR3: CASRRRDRGSYEQYF
DNA: TGTGCCAGCAGACGTAGGGACAGGGGTTCCTACGAGCAGTACTTC

J: TRBJ2-7
V: TRBV28
D: .
size: .
CDR3: CASSAGTFSYEQYF
DNA: TGTGCCAGCAGTGCCGGGACGTTTTCCTACGAGCAGTACTTC

J: TRBJ2-3
V: TRBV5-6
D: TRBD1
size: .
CDR3: CASSLEDRGLSTDTQYF
DNA: TGTGCCAGCAGCTTGGAAGACAGGGGCCTATCCACAGATACGCAGTATTTT

J: TRBJ1-5
V: TRBV30
D: .
size: .
CDR3: CAWSPGTTTAQPQHF
DNA: TGTGCCTGGAGCCCAGGGACAACGACGGCTCAGCCCCAGCATTTT

J: TRBJ2-7
V: TRBV6-5
D: TRBD2
size: .
CDR3: CASSTTGTRRYEQYF
DNA: TGTGCCAGCAGCACTACCGGGACTAGGAGGTACGAGCAGTACTTC

J: TRBJ2-3
V: TRBV29-1
D: .
size: .
CDR3: CSAGVGDTQYF
DNA: TGCAGCGCCGGTGTCGGGGATACGCAGTATTTT

J: TRBJ2-2
V: TRBV5-1
D: TRBD1
size: once
CDR3: CASSRDRDTGELFF
DNA: TGCGCCAGCAGCAGGGACAGAGACACCGGGGAGCTGTTTTTT

J: TRBJ1-3
V: TRBV28
D: TRBD1
size: .
CDR3: CASTIQGARNTIYF
DNA: TGTGCCAGCACCATACAGGGGGCAAGAAACACCATATATTTT

J: TRBJ2-2
V: TRBV12-5
D: .
size: few
CDR3: CASGRTNTGELFF
DNA: TGTGCTAGTGGGAGAACGAACACCGGGGAGCTGTTTTTT

J: TRBJ1-1
V: TRBV7-3
D: TRBD1
size: .
CDR3: CASSSGTGGAGTEAFF
DNA: TGTGCCAGCAGCTCGGGGACAGGGGGCGCAGGGACTGAAGCTTTCTTT

J: TRBJ2-5
V: TRBV9
D: .
size: .
CDR3: CASSPLGIQETQYF
DNA: TGTGCCAGCAGCCCTCTAGGGATCCAAGAGACCCAGTACTTC

J: TRBJ2-4
V: TRBV5-1
D: .
size: .
CDR3: CASSLMVGTKNIQYF
DNA: TGCGCCAGCAGCCTCATGGTGGGCACCAAAAACATTCAGTACTTC

J: TRBJ1-5
V: TRBV30
D: .
size: .
CDR3: CAWTPGPALNQPQHF
DNA: TGTGCCTGGACACCGGGACCGGCCCTTAATCAGCCCCAGCATTTT

J: TRBJ1-1
V: TRBV2
D: .
size: .
CDR3: CASSENLQALTAFF
DNA: TGTGCCAGCAGCGAGAACCTCCAGGCCCTGACCGCTTTCTTT

J: TRBJ2-5
V: TRBV5-4
D: .
size: .
CDR3: CASSLVSGEETQYF
DNA: TGTGCCAGCAGCTTGGTTTCGGGTGAGGAGACCCAGTACTTC

J: TRBJ2-3
V: TRBV6-6
D: .
size: .
CDR3: CASSYQLTLGTDTQYF
DNA: TGTGCCAGCAGTTATCAGCTGACTCTCGGCACAGATACGCAGTATTTT

J: TRBJ2-5
V: TRBV6-5
D: .
size: .
CDR3: CASTPGGPQETQYF
DNA: TGTGCCAGCACTCCGGGCGGGCCCCAAGAGACCCAGTACTTC

J: TRBJ1-2
V: TRBV18
D: .
size: few
CDR3: CASSAGNYGYTF
DNA: TGTGCCAGCTCTGCAGGGAACTATGGCTACACCTTC

J: TRBJ1-4
V: TRBV9
D: .
size: .
CDR3: CASSGGSTNEKLFF
DNA: TGTGCCAGCAGCGGGGGAAGTACGAATGAAAAACTGTTTTTT

J: TRBJ2-2
V: TRBV4-2
D: .
size: .
CDR3: CASSQEWGGNTGELFF
DNA: TGTGCCAGCAGCCAAGAGTGGGGCGGAAACACCGGGGAGCTGTTTTTT

J: TRBJ2-7
V: TRBV5-1
D: TRBD2
size: .
CDR3: CASSLELAGVPEQYF
DNA: TGCGCCAGCAGCTTGGAACTAGCGGGAGTACCCGAGCAGTACTTC

J: TRBJ1-5
V: TRBV6-1
D: .
size: .
CDR3: CATALGDLANQPQHF
DNA: TGTGCCACCGCTCTTGGGGACTTAGCCAATCAGCCCCAGCATTTT

J: TRBJ2-3
V: TRBV30
D: .
size: .
CDR3: CALRTARGLAWDTQYF
DNA: TGTGCTTTAAGGACGGCCAGGGGTCTAGCTTGGGATACGCAGTATTTT

J: TRBJ2-7
V: TRBV6-5
D: .
size: .
CDR3: CATRGGRSLYEQYF
DNA: TGTGCTACCCGGGGCGGCCGGTCCCTTTACGAGCAGTACTTC

J: TRBJ2-6
V: TRBV28
D: .
size: .
CDR3: CASTSGRIGANVLTF
DNA: TGTGCCAGCACCTCTGGGCGAATTGGGGCCAACGTCCTGACTTTC

J: TRBJ2-4
V: TRBV27
D: .
size: .
CDR3: CASSQEGGLRSSKNIQYF
DNA: TGTGCCAGCAGTCAGGAGGGGGGGCTTCGCTCATCCAAAAACATTCAGTACTTC

J: TRBJ2-5
V: TRBV27
D: .
size: .
CDR3: CASGRRGAETQYF
DNA: TGTGCCAGCGGCCGCAGGGGGGCGGAGACCCAGTACTTC

J: TRBJ1-2
V: TRBV2
D: TRBD1
size: .
CDR3: CASSGRQGANGYTF
DNA: TGTGCCAGCAGTGGTCGACAGGGGGCAAATGGCTACACCTTC

J: TRBJ2-5
V: TRBV5-1
D: TRBD2
size: .
CDR3: CASSLVLAGGAETQYF
DNA: TGCGCCAGCAGCTTGGTGCTAGCGGGAGGCGCTGAGACCCAGTACTTC

J: TRBJ1-4
V: TRBV4-1
D: .
size: .
CDR3: CASAPFSLTGEKLFF
DNA: TGCGCCAGCGCCCCTTTTAGCCTAACCGGTGAAAAACTGTTTTTT

J: TRBJ1-5
V: TRBV5-1
D: .
size: .
CDR3: CASSLAGSGQPQHF
DNA: TGCGCCAGCAGCTTGGCAGGGTCGGGGCAGCCCCAGCATTTT

J: TRBJ2-2
V: TRBV6-4
D: TRBD2
size: .
CDR3: CASSDVGGINTGELFF
DNA: TGTGCCAGCAGTGACGTCGGGGGGATTAACACCGGGGAGCTGTTTTTT

J: TRBJ1-2
V: TRBV28
D: TRBD1
size: .
CDR3: CASSSPGTGSGYTF
DNA: TGTGCCAGCAGTTCCCCCGGGACAGGGAGCGGCTACACCTTC

J: TRBJ2-7
V: TRBV7-9
D: .
size: .
CDR3: CASSPDSGTKGWNEQYF
DNA: TGTGCCAGCAGCCCCGACTCCGGGACAAAGGGCTGGAACGAGCAGTACTTC

J: TRBJ1-1
V: TRBV7-3
D: .
size: .
CDR3: CASSLTGDTEAFF
DNA: TGTGCCAGCAGCCTCACGGGGGACACTGAAGCTTTCTTT